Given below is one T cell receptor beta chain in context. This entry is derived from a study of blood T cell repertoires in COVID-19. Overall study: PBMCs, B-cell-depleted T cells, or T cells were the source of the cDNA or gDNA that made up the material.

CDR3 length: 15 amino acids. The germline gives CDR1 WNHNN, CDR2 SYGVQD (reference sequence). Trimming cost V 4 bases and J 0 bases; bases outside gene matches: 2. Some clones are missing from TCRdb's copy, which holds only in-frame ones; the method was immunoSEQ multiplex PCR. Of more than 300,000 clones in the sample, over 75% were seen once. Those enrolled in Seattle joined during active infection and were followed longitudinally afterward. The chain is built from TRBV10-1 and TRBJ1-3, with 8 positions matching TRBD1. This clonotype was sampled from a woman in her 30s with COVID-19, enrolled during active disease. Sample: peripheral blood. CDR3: CASSGTGHSGNTIYF. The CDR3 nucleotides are TGCGCCAGCAGTGGGACAGGGCACTCTGGAAACACCATATATTTT.